The rows below give T cell receptor beta chains drawn from one sample of a study of vaccination and CD4 T cells after COVID-19. These receptors are not linked to any known antigen. TCRdb itself ran the PCR reads through MiXCR, one entry per CDR3 protein. The table records approximately 12,000 distinct CDR3 sequences, 44% of them present only once. The sample consisted of CD4+ T cells from blood, cultured in vitro. The source is a human donor who had recovered from COVID-19. Each CDR3 is given with its conserved first and last residue. The D gene is left open where the match is weak. Clone size is given for some rows only: seen once, a few or many times, or a class if the clone is expanded.

clone size | D gene | J gene | V gene | CDR3 DNA | CDR3 protein
- | - | TRBJ2-1 | TRBV7-2 | TGTGCCAGCAGCTTTAGCAGGGGCCGTCTCAATGAGCAGTTCTTC | CASSFSRGRLNEQFF
- | TRBD2 | TRBJ2-3 | TRBV24-1 | TGTGCCACCAGTGATCGCCCGACTAGCGGGAGCACAGATACGCAGTATTTT | CATSDRPTSGSTDTQYF
- | - | TRBJ2-4 | TRBV10-3 | TGTGCCATCAGTGAGTCGAAAACAGCGGGAAACATTCAGTACTTC | CAISESKTAGNIQYF
- | TRBD1 | TRBJ1-5 | TRBV2 | TGTGCCAGCAGTGCCAATGACAGGGGCAATCAGCCCCAGCATTTT | CASSANDRGNQPQHF
few | TRBD2 | TRBJ2-1 | TRBV30 | TGTGCCTGGAGTGCAAGCGGGAGTTTTGATAGTGAGCAGTTCTTC | CAWSASGSFDSEQFF
- | TRBD1 | TRBJ2-7 | TRBV6-5 | TGTGCCAGCAGTTACCCCCCAGGACAGGGGCCGGGCGAGCAGTACTTC | CASSYPPGQGPGEQYF
- | TRBD1 | TRBJ1-3 | TRBV20-1 | TGCAGTGCTGGACGGCCGGGACAGGGGATGGGAAACACCATATATTTT | CSAGRPGQGMGNTIYF
- | - | TRBJ2-7 | TRBV11-2 | TGTGCCAGCAGCTTAGTGTTATGGAACGAGCAGTACTTC | CASSLVLWNEQYF
few | - | TRBJ1-1 | TRBV6-1 | TGTGCCGGTGGTTCCGGCGCTCGAACTGAAGCTTTCTTT | CAGGSGARTEAFF
- | TRBD2 | TRBJ2-3 | TRBV24-1 | TGTGCCACCAGTGACCCACTAGCGGGGGGGCGGGGTACGCAGTATTTT | CATSDPLAGGRGTQYF
- | TRBD2 | TRBJ2-3 | TRBV15 | TGTGCCACCAGCATAGCGGGTTCGGCTCGGAGGCAGTATTTT | CATSIAGSARRQYF
few | TRBD2 | TRBJ2-7 | TRBV20-1 | TGCAGTGCTAGAAGAGGCGGGGGGAACTCCTACGAGCAGTACTTC | CSARRGGGNSYEQYF
- | - | TRBJ1-1 | TRBV20-1 | TGCAGTGCTGCTCAGGGGTTGAACACTGAAGCTTTCTTT | CSAAQGLNTEAFF
few | - | TRBJ2-1 | TRBV24-1 | TGTGCCACCAGTGACCCCATTCAGTCCAATGAGCAGTTCTTC | CATSDPIQSNEQFF
- | - | TRBJ1-5 | TRBV6-1 | TGTGCCAGCAATCCGGCTGGCCAGCCCCAGCATTTT | CASNPAGQPQHF
- | TRBD2 | TRBJ2-3 | TRBV10-3 | TGTGCCATCCAGCGGGGGCCTAGCACAGATACGCAGTATTTT | CAIQRGPSTDTQYF
- | - | TRBJ1-1 | TRBV19 | TGTGCCAGTATTCTAGGGCTGCCCATGAACACTGAAGCTTTCTTT | CASILGLPMNTEAFF
- | TRBD1 | TRBJ1-1 | TRBV19 | TGTGCCAGTAGGAGGGACAGGGGTTCGGTAGCGGGAGCTTTCTTT | CASRRDRGSVAGAFF
- | TRBD2 | TRBJ2-7 | TRBV20-1 | TGCAGTGCTAGGTTTTTATTTAGCGGGGGGGCCCACGAGCAGTACTTC | CSARFLFSGGAHEQYF
few | - | TRBJ2-7 | TRBV19 | TGTGCCAGTAGTATTGTCACAGTCCCTTTCTACGAGCAGTACTTC | CASSIVTVPFYEQYF
few | TRBD2 | TRBJ2-3 | TRBV19 | TGTGCCAGTAGTATAGATCTGGGGCGGGGGACGACGGGTACGCAGTATTTT | CASSIDLGRGTTGTQYF
- | - | TRBJ1-1 | TRBV7-2 | TGTGCCAGCAGCGTTCAGAATGGCGTATCCACTGAAGCTTTCTTT | CASSVQNGVSTEAFF
- | TRBD2 | TRBJ2-5 | TRBV5-1 | TGCGCCAGCAGCTTGGAAGGTGGCGGGAGTTCCGGGGAGACCCAGTACTTC | CASSLEGGGSSGETQYF
few | - | TRBJ2-2 | TRBV24-1 | TGTGCCACCAGTGGGCGGTCCACCGGGGAGCTGTTTTTT | CATSGRSTGELFF
few | TRBD1 | TRBJ2-5 | TRBV15 | TGTGCCACCAGCAGAGACCCGACAGGGTTGTTCCAAGAGACCCAGTACTTC | CATSRDPTGLFQETQYF
medium-sized | - | TRBJ2-1 | TRBV11-3 | TGTGCCAGCAGCCGACGGGGGAATGAGCAGTTCTTC | CASSRRGNEQFF
- | - | TRBJ1-2 | TRBV6-5 | TGTGCCAGCAGTTACGGCCCGCGGGGATCTAACTATGGCTACACCTTC | CASSYGPRGSNYGYTF
- | - | TRBJ1-2 | TRBV7-2 | TGTGCCAGCAGCTTACAGGGGCAAGCTAACTATGGCTACACCTTC | CASSLQGQANYGYTF
- | - | TRBJ1-1 | TRBV5-4 | TGTGCCAGCAGCTCGGGCGACAGGACAGTGAACACTGAAGCTTTCTTT | CASSSGDRTVNTEAFF
- | - | TRBJ2-6 | TRBV4-3 | TGCGCCAGCAGCCAGGCTGACAGGACCGGGGCCAACGTCCTGACTTTC | CASSQADRTGANVLTF
- | - | TRBJ1-5 | TRBV28 | TGTGCCAGCAGTCCGGACAGCAATCAGCCCCAGCATTTT | CASSPDSNQPQHF
- | - | TRBJ1-1 | TRBV6-1 | TGTGCCAGCACACCGGACAGATTCATGAACACTGAAGCTTTCTTT | CASTPDRFMNTEAFF
large | TRBD1 | TRBJ1-2 | TRBV20-1 | TGCAGTGCGAGAACAGGGGCGGATGGCTACACCTTC | CSARTGADGYTF
few | - | TRBJ2-1 | TRBV9 | TGTGCCAGCAGCGTGACGGGGGGCCTTGAGCAGTTCTTC | CASSVTGGLEQFF
few | TRBD1 | TRBJ1-6 | TRBV6-1 | TGTGCCAGCAGTGCGGGAGGGACAGGGGGATCACCCCTCCACTTT | CASSAGGTGGSPLHF
few | - | TRBJ1-5 | TRBV6-2/TRBV6-3 | TGTGCCAGCAGGGGCAGGGAGAGTAAGAATCAGCCCCAGCATTTT | CASRGRESKNQPQHF
- | - | TRBJ2-1 | TRBV6-1 | TGTGCCAGCAGTGAACTGGGGAACGAGCAGTTCTTC | CASSELGNEQFF
- | TRBD2 | TRBJ2-7 | TRBV24-1 | TGTGCCACCAGTGAGGGAGGGAAGAACGAGCAGTACTTC | CATSEGGKNEQYF